This T cell receptor (beta chain) was recovered during a study of identical twins. The germline V gene encodes CDR1 MGHDK and CDR2 SYGVNS. The V segment lost 2 bases and the J segment 4 bases; nucleotides outside the gene matches: 8. The CDR3 runs 15 residues. Regarding the study as a whole: Cord blood beta clonotypes that were abundant carried fewer insertions, and memory repertoires showed no such trend. Excess twin sharing in beta out-of-frame sequences was weaker.

This clonotype was observed many times. The antigen is not known. A single record per CDR3 protein comes from TCRdb applying MiXCR to the 5' RACE reads. The data hold approximately 300,000 distinct CDR3 sequences, with nearly 9.5% observed a single time. These same records also appear under a second study, on yellow fever vaccine responses in identical twins. As that report states: Twins' vaccine T cell response reportedly seemed partly convergent, partly personalized.

The chain joins TRBV25-1 to TRBJ2-7; 7 bases map to TRBD2. The sample comprised CD8+ T cells sorted from blood. This clonotype was sampled from a woman under 30 in good health. This CDR3 reads CASSEKGRGGYEQYF. DNA of the CDR3: TGTGCCAGCAGTGAAAAGGGGAGGGGCGGATACGAGCAGTACTTC.